This T cell receptor beta chain is drawn from a study of yellow fever vaccine responses in identical twins. Whole-study findings and limits: Vaccine-induced T cell responses in twins were reportedly observed to appear partly convergent, partly personalized.

This clonotype occurred a few times. Its antigen is currently unknown. TCRdb analysed the RT-PCR reads with MiXCR anew, one entry per CDR3 protein. Found here are approximately 5,000 distinct CDR3 sequences, 60% to 85% of them singletons; the top ten hold around 1.7%. The CDR3 is made up of 15 amino acids. The trim removed 1 base at V and 5 bases at J, leaving 2 bases unmatched. Germline V lookup: CDR1 SEHNR, CDR2 FQNEAQ (reference sequence). The source material was T cells from blood (PBMCs), unsorted or a sorted subset (not recorded which), sampled before or after yellow fever vaccination (not recorded which). The clonotype comes from a woman aged 18-29 years who received the yellow fever vaccine. V usage is TRBV7-9 and J usage is TRBJ2-5; 12 positions match TRBD2. The CDR3, as DNA: TGTGCCAGCAGCTTAGTAACTAGCGGGAGGGAGACCCAGTACTTC. Encoded protein: CASSLVTSGRETQYF.